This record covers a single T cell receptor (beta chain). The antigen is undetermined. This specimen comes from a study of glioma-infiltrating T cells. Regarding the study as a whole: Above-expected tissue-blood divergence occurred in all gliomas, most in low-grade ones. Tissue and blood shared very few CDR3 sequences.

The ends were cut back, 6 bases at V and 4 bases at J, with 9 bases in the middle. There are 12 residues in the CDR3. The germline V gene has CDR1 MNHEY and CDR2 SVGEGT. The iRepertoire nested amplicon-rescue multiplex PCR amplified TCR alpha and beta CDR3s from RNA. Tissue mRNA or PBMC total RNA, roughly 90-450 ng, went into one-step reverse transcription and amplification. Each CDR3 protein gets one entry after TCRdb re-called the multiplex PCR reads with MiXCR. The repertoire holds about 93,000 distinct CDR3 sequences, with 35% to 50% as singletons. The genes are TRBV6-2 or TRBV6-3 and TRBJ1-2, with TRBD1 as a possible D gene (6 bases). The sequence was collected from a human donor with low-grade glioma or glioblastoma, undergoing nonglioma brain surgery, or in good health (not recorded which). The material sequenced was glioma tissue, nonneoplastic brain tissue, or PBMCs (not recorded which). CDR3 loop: CASRTGGYGYTF. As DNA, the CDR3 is TGTGCCAGCAGGACAGGCGGCTATGGCTACACCTTC.